Listed below are T cell receptor beta chains from one sample, sequenced in a study of early T cells in non-severe SARS-CoV-2 infection. TCRdb reanalysed the 5' RACE reads using MiXCR and keeps one entry per CDR3 protein. This table has 55,000 to 70,000 distinct CDR3 sequences, 11% appearing once. Input material: whole blood. The source of these receptors is an adult who was a healthcare worker with PCR-confirmed SARS-CoV-2 infection or an uninfected control (not recorded which). CDR3s include the opening cysteine and the closing phenylalanine or tryptophan. A D gene is named only where the DNA matches it firmly. Clone size is given for some rows only: seen once, a few or many times, or a class if the clone is expanded.

clone_size | j_call | d_call | v_call | cdr3_aa | cdr3_nt
few | TRBJ2-7 | - | TRBV28 | CASSPVSRGDEQYF | TGTGCCAGCAGTCCTGTCTCGAGGGGTGACGAGCAGTACTTC
- | TRBJ2-1 | - | TRBV5-1 | CASRLGVEQFF | TGCGCCAGCAGATTGGGCGTTGAGCAGTTCTTC
many | TRBJ2-1 | - | TRBV7-7 | CASSLTAYNEQFF | TGTGCCAGCAGCTTAACCGCCTACAATGAGCAGTTCTTC
- | TRBJ2-1 | - | TRBV6-2/TRBV6-3 | CASSSTYNEQFF | TGTGCCAGCAGTTCTACCTACAATGAGCAGTTCTTC
many | TRBJ2-2 | - | TRBV28 | CASRRTGSGELFF | TGTGCCAGCAGGCGTACAGGGTCAGGGGAGCTGTTTTTT
- | TRBJ2-7 | TRBD2 | TRBV20-1 | CSAKGSGDYEQYF | TGCAGTGCTAAGGGTAGCGGGGATTACGAGCAGTACTTC
many | TRBJ2-7 | TRBD2 | TRBV6-6 | CASSYSSGLAGPYEQYF | TGTGCCAGCAGTTACTCGTCCGGACTAGCGGGCCCCTACGAGCAGTACTTC
- | TRBJ2-3 | - | TRBV4-3 | CASSQDRSSTDTQYF | TGCGCCAGCAGCCAAGATCGTTCGAGCACAGATACGCAGTATTTT
- | TRBJ2-1 | TRBD2 | TRBV9 | CASSVAVGRVGEQFF | TGTGCCAGCAGCGTAGCGGTCGGGAGGGTCGGCGAGCAGTTCTTC
- | TRBJ1-2 | - | TRBV5-8 | CASSRIVARDGYTF | TGTGCCAGCAGCCGCATCGTCGCGCGAGATGGCTACACCTTC
- | TRBJ2-2 | - | TRBV19 | CASSIVGRTGELFF | TGTGCCAGTAGTATAGTTGGAAGGACCGGGGAGCTGTTTTTT
few | TRBJ2-1 | TRBD2 | TRBV7-2 | CASSIGLAGGSFGEQFF | TGTGCCAGCAGCATAGGGCTAGCGGGAGGATCCTTCGGTGAGCAGTTCTTC
- | TRBJ1-1 | - | TRBV7-2 | CASSLAARSATEAFF | TGTGCCAGCAGCTTAGCGGCGCGGAGTGCTACTGAAGCTTTCTTT
few | TRBJ2-1 | - | TRBV5-3 | CARSLASSYNEQFF | TGTGCCAGAAGCTTGGCTAGCTCCTACAATGAGCAGTTCTTC
- | TRBJ1-1 | TRBD1 | TRBV4-1 | CASSEWGQTKKKEAFF | TGCGCCAGCAGCGAATGGGGACAGACGAAGAAAAAAGAAGCTTTCTTT
- | TRBJ1-2 | - | TRBV7-9 | CASSNQLTDRGYTF | TGTGCCAGCAGCAATCAACTGACGGATCGTGGCTACACCTTC
- | TRBJ1-3 | TRBD1 | TRBV5-1 | CASSLGTGENTIYF | TGCGCCAGCAGCTTAGGGACAGGGGAAAACACCATATATTTT
many | TRBJ1-2 | TRBD1 | TRBV7-2 | CASSSRKGQGGDGYTF | TGTGCCAGCAGCTCCCGAAAAGGACAGGGGGGTGATGGCTACACCTTC
- | TRBJ2-7 | TRBD2 | TRBV20-1 | CSARIPGLPYEQYF | TGCAGTGCGAGGATACCGGGACTACCCTACGAGCAGTACTTC
few | TRBJ2-1 | - | TRBV4-3 | CASSQDREYGTYNEQFF | TGCGCCAGCAGCCAAGACCGGGAGTATGGGACCTACAATGAGCAGTTCTTC
- | TRBJ2-1 | - | TRBV30 | CAWSVGRTEQFF | TGTGCCTGGAGTGTTGGGCGAACTGAGCAGTTCTTC
many | TRBJ1-6 | TRBD1 | TRBV20-1 | CSASLTAGQGKELGISPLHF | TGCAGTGCTAGCTTAACCGCGGGACAGGGGAAAGAATTGGGGATTTCACCCCTCCACTTT
- | TRBJ2-3 | - | TRBV30 | CAGYGTSTDTQYF | TGTGCCGGATACGGGACTTCCACAGATACGCAGTATTTT
few | TRBJ2-5 | - | TRBV5-1 | CASSLLSVQETQYF | TGCGCCAGCAGCTTGCTGTCAGTACAAGAGACCCAGTACTTC
many | TRBJ2-7 | - | TRBV11-2 | CASIPPGGQGLYEQYF | TGTGCCAGCATCCCCCCTGGAGGGCAGGGACTCTACGAGCAGTACTTC
few | TRBJ1-5 | - | TRBV20-1 | CSARDGVQPQHF | TGCAGTGCTAGGGATGGTGTACAGCCCCAGCATTTT
- | TRBJ2-5 | TRBD2 | TRBV5-1 | CASSSSLAGVAETQYF | TGCGCCAGCAGCTCCAGTCTAGCGGGAGTGGCAGAGACCCAGTACTTC
many | TRBJ2-7 | - | TRBV28 | CASSLGSPRYEQYF | TGTGCCAGCAGTTTGGGATCTCCGCGGTACGAGCAGTACTTC
few | TRBJ2-3 | - | TRBV6-1 | CASSDPDTQYF | TGTGCCAGCAGTGACCCGGATACGCAGTATTTT
few | TRBJ2-7 | - | TRBV28 | CASSWAPRGPYEQYF | TGTGCCAGCAGTTGGGCCCCCAGGGGACCCTACGAGCAGTACTTC
- | TRBJ2-7 | TRBD1 | TRBV12-3/TRBV12-4 | CASRPTQGARIRQYF | TGTGCCAGCAGACCAACACAGGGGGCGAGAATCCGGCAGTACTTC
few | TRBJ2-7 | - | TRBV28 | CASSLYGAEQYF | TGTGCCAGCAGTTTGTACGGGGCCGAGCAGTACTTC
few | TRBJ2-1 | - | TRBV2 | CASSEALRSERSSFNEQFF | TGTGCCAGCAGTGAAGCGCTTCGGTCGGAGCGGAGCTCCTTCAATGAGCAGTTCTTC
many | TRBJ2-1 | TRBD2 | TRBV12-3/TRBV12-4 | CASSRRLAGGEGEQFF | TGTGCCAGCAGTCGCAGACTAGCGGGAGGGGAGGGTGAGCAGTTCTTC
- | TRBJ2-1 | TRBD2 | TRBV7-9 | CASSLALAGPMNEQFF | TGTGCCAGCAGCTTAGCCTTAGCGGGACCGATGAATGAGCAGTTCTTC
- | TRBJ2-5 | TRBD2 | TRBV28 | CASSFQGLALQETQYF | TGTGCCAGCAGTTTCCAGGGACTAGCTCTCCAAGAGACCCAGTACTTC
- | TRBJ2-4 | - | TRBV20-1 | CSAIVPLAKNIQYF | TGCAGTGCTATCGTTCCGTTAGCCAAAAACATTCAGTACTTC
- | TRBJ2-7 | - | TRBV5-1 | CASKGSDSHEQYF | TGCGCCAGCAAGGGCAGTGACTCCCACGAGCAGTACTTC
many | TRBJ2-2 | - | TRBV27 | CASGLTGTTNTGELFF | TGTGCCAGCGGACTCACCGGGACAACGAACACCGGGGAGCTGTTTTTT
many | TRBJ2-3 | - | TRBV19 | CASSSEYSTDTQYF | TGTGCCAGTAGTTCGGAATATAGCACAGATACGCAGTATTTT
- | TRBJ1-1 | - | TRBV5-5 | CASSPREYTEAFF | TGTGCCAGCAGCCCACGGGAGTACACTGAAGCTTTCTTT
- | TRBJ2-5 | - | TRBV28 | CASEEGTRKETQYF | TGTGCCTCAGAGGAGGGGACACGAAAAGAGACCCAGTACTTC
- | TRBJ1-5 | - | TRBV19 | CASRSGQMEQPQHF | TGTGCCAGTAGATCGGGGCAAATGGAACAGCCCCAGCATTTT
few | TRBJ2-7 | TRBD1 | TRBV5-1 | CASGGPGQGPNEQYF | TGCGCCAGCGGAGGGCCCGGACAGGGTCCCAACGAGCAGTACTTC
many | TRBJ2-7 | TRBD1 | TRBV5-5 | CASSPYDRGSGYEQYF | TGTGCCAGCAGCCCGTACGACAGGGGAAGCGGGTACGAGCAGTACTTC
many | TRBJ1-1 | TRBD1 | TRBV12-3/TRBV12-4 | CASGTGSMNTEAFF | TGTGCCAGCGGGACAGGGTCAATGAACACTGAAGCTTTCTTT
many | TRBJ1-4 | - | TRBV21-1 | CASSKARGKRATNEKLFF | TGTGCCAGCAGCAAAGCGCGGGGGAAAAGAGCAACTAATGAAAAACTGTTTTTT
many | TRBJ2-7 | - | TRBV6-5 | CASSYGDSYEQYF | TGTGCCAGCAGTTATGGGGACTCCTACGAGCAGTACTTC
few | TRBJ1-3 | - | TRBV6-5 | CASRPRGHSGNTIYF | TGTGCCAGCAGGCCCCGGGGCCACTCTGGAAACACCATATATTTT
- | TRBJ2-7 | - | TRBV6-2/TRBV6-3 | CASSYRTNYEQYF | TGTGCCAGCAGTTACCGCACGAACTACGAGCAGTACTTC
many | TRBJ2-3 | - | TRBV28 | CASSLYRETTDTQYF | TGTGCCAGCAGTTTATACCGGGAGACTACAGATACGCAGTATTTT
few | TRBJ1-1 | - | TRBV5-1 | CASSPDSVNTEAFF | TGCGCCAGCAGCCCGGACAGTGTGAACACTGAAGCTTTCTTT
- | TRBJ2-3 | TRBD2 | TRBV20-1 | CSAFGASGRRVEDTQYF | TGCAGTGCCTTCGGAGCTAGCGGGAGGAGAGTTGAGGATACGCAGTATTTT
- | TRBJ2-1 | - | TRBV12-3/TRBV12-4 | CASGGNEQFF | TGTGCCAGCGGGGGTAATGAGCAGTTCTTC